The 25 T cell receptor beta chains below come from one sample, sequenced in a study of T cell responses to AZD1222 COVID-19 vaccine. TCRdb's copy holds only in-frame clones and misses some; the assay was immunoSEQ multiplex PCR. The table shows 150,000 to 190,000 clones, with more than 90% occurring only once. Sequenced here: peripheral blood, sampled 28 days after the second AZD1222 dose. The receptors were sampled from an adult who received the AZD1222 COVID-19 vaccine.

This clone was detected a few times. This rearrangement joins TRBV27 to TRBJ2-2, with unresolved D. V shed 2 bases and J shed 4 bases, with 8 bases lying between them. The CDR3 runs to 14 residues. Germline loops: CDR1 MNHEY, CDR2 SMNVEV (reference sequence). CDR3 protein: CASSLSLLTGELFF. CDR3 nucleotides: TGTGCCAGCAGTTTAAGCCTTCTCACCGGGGAGCTGTTTTTT.

This clone was seen once. J is TRBJ1-6 and V is TRBV5-6, with TRBD1 matching 11 bases. The J segment lost 9 bases and the V segment lost 5 bases, leaving 1 base of the junction unmatched. The V gene's germline CDR1 is SGHDT and CDR2 YYEEEE. This CDR3 is built from 13 residues. The CDR3 coding sequence is TGTGCCAGCAGGGGACAGGGGGGTTCACCCCTCCACTTT. This translates into CASRGQGGSPLHF. Drawing the rest from reference TRBV5-6 and TRBJ1-6, the complete variable domain is DAGVTQSPTHLIKTRGQQVTLRCSPKSGHDTVSWYQQALGQGPQFIFQYYEEEERQRGNFPDRFSGHQFPNYSSELNVNALLLGDSALYLCASRGQGGSPLHFGNGTRLTVT.

This sequence joins TRBV19 and TRBJ2-3; TRBD1 agrees at 8 bases. This CDR3 region has 15 residues. Germline V CDR1 and CDR2: LNHDA, SQIVND (reference sequence). V shed 5 bases and J 2 bases; nucleotides not matched to a gene: 6. The CDR3: CASSSAGGTTDTQYF. The DNA of the CDR3 is TGTGCCAGTAGTTCTGCAGGGGGCACCACAGATACGCAGTATTTT.

The chain recombines TRBV5-4 with TRBJ2-3; 7 bases agree with TRBD1. Trimming took 2 bases from V and 2 from J; bases not matched to a gene: 5. Looked up from germline, CDR1 is SGHNT and CDR2 is YYREEE (reference sequence). The CDR3 loop spans 15 amino acids. The CDR3 protein is CASSFQGVYTDTQYF. The DNA of the CDR3 is TGTGCCAGCAGCTTTCAGGGGGTATACACAGATACGCAGTATTTT.

The rearrangement links TRBV7-6 to TRBJ1-1; D might be TRBD1 (6 bases). The CDR3 length is 15 residues. With 2 bases removed from V and 5 bases from J, the gap between germline ends came to 15 bases. CDR1 is SGHVS, CDR2 FNYEAQ, per germline. CDR3 loop: CASSLLRDTGTEAFF. CDR3 DNA sequence: TGTGCCAGCAGCTTATTACGGGACACGGGGACTGAAGCTTTCTTT. Full variable domain (missing parts from reference TRBV7-6 and TRBJ1-1): GAGVSQSPRYKVTKRGQDVALRCDPISGHVSLYWYRQALGQGPEFLTYFNYEAQQDKSGLPNDRFSAERPEGSISTLTIQRTEQRDSAMYRCASSLLRDTGTEAFFGQGTRLTVV.

This clone has only a few counts. The rearrangement uses TRBV6-2 or TRBV6-3 and TRBJ1-1; 8 nucleotides align to TRBD1. From germline, CDR1 is MNHEY and CDR2 SVGEGT. V was clipped by 6 bases and J by 1 base; unmatched bases: 13. The CDR3 extends over 17 amino acids. The CDR3 loop is CASSPRGRGLENTEAFF. For the CDR3, the DNA is TGTGCCAGCAGCCCGCGAGGCAGGGGGCTGGAGAACACTGAAGCTTTCTTT.

The chain combines TRBV15 with TRBJ1-1; D is perhaps TRBD1 (5 bases). This CDR3 spans 15 amino acids. Germline V CDR1 and CDR2: LNHNV, YYDKDF (reference sequence). Trimming removed 3 bases from V and 4 bases from J, with 15 bases in between. The CDR3 spells CATSSIYPGRTEAFF. In DNA, the CDR3 is TGTGCCACCAGCAGTATTTACCCAGGGCGCACTGAAGCTTTCTTT.

V and J are TRBV5-1 and TRBJ1-3; a possible D gene is TRBD1 (5 bases). Germline V CDR1 and CDR2: SGHRS, YFSETQ. Trimming removed 2 bases at V and 3 bases at J, with 15 bases between. CDR3 length: 16 residues. CDR3 in amino acids: CASSLDGAGGGNTIYF. CDR3 bases: TGCGCCAGCAGCTTAGATGGGGCCGGTGGTGGAAACACCATATATTTT.

This chain joins TRBV6-1 and TRBJ1-3, with a weak D call TRBD1 (6 bases). The CDR3 totals 18 residues. Per germline, CDR1 MNHNS and CDR2 SASEGT. The germline V and J ends were trimmed by 2 bases and 0 bases, with 17 bases remaining between them. The CDR3 DNA reads as TGTGCCAGCAGTGAAAGGGGGGGTGGCTCAGCCTCTGGAAACACCATATATTTT. Its protein is CASSERGGGSASGNTIYF.

CDR3 DNA sequence: TGTGCCAGCAGCTTACATAATCAGCCCCAGCATTTT. This encodes CASSLHNQPQHF. The chain uses TRBV13 and TRBJ1-5, with D uncertain. The ends were cut back, 2 bases at V and 4 bases at J, with 3 bases in the middle. The germline V gene encodes CDR1 PRHDT and CDR2 FYEKMQ (reference sequence). This CDR3 contains 12 residues.

The chain has TRBV25-1 and TRBJ2-5; the D is unclear. There are 12 residues in the CDR3. V lost 8 bases and J 5 bases, leaving 12 bases between the germline ends. Germline lookup yields CDR1 MGHDK and CDR2 SYGVNS. The CDR3 DNA reads TGTGCCAGCTCATGGGGTCGGGAGACCCAGTACTTC. This sequence encodes CASSWGRETQYF.

The rearrangement joins TRBV5-5 to TRBJ1-5; D not resolved. V gave up 4 bases and J gave up 0 bases, with 11 bases separating them. The CDR3 consists of 15 residues. Germline lookup yields CDR1 SGHKS and CDR2 YYEKEE (reference sequence). This CDR3 is CASSTGRNSNQPQHF. The CDR3 nucleotides are TGTGCCAGCAGCACTGGACGGAATAGCAATCAGCCCCAGCATTTT.

Note on this clone: Other DNA variants within this sample encode the same CDR3. The chain recombines TRBV27 with TRBJ2-4; D remains ambiguous. The CDR3 has 15 amino acids. Germline V gene data show CDR1 as MNHEY and CDR2 as SMNVEV (reference sequence). The ends were cut back, 0 bases at V and 0 bases at J, with 6 bases in the middle. For the CDR3, the DNA is TGTGCCAGCAGTTTATCCGGGTTAGCCAAAAACATTCAGTACTTC. Translation: CASSLSGLAKNIQYF.

The chain couples TRBV5-1 to TRBJ2-7; 7 positions match TRBD1. The CDR3 has 14 amino acids. CDR1 SGHRS and CDR2 YFSETQ come from the germline V gene. J was trimmed by 3 bases and V by 5 bases; bases with no gene match: 8. CDR3 amino acids: CASRSQGVNYEQYF. The DNA for the CDR3 is TGCGCCAGCAGGTCCCAGGGGGTGAACTACGAGCAGTACTTC.

This chain links TRBV7-9 with TRBJ2-5; D might be TRBD2 (5 bases). Germline CDR1 SEHNR, CDR2 FQNEAQ (reference sequence). The CDR3 has 15 residues. V lost 5 bases and J 0 bases, leaving 13 bases between the germline ends. As DNA, the CDR3 is TGTGCCAGCAGCCATCTAACTAGTTACCAAGAGACCCAGTACTTC. Translating gives CASSHLTSYQETQYF.

The chain combines TRBV18 with TRBJ2-1, with 7 bases lining up with TRBD1. V was clipped by 2 bases and J by 0 bases; unmatched bases: 4. CDR1 is KGHSH, CDR2 LQKENI, per germline. The CDR3 is 16 amino acids. The CDR3 reads CASSPNRGPSYNEQFF. DNA for the CDR3: TGTGCCAGCTCACCAAACAGGGGACCCTCCTACAATGAGCAGTTCTTC.

Only a few counts were recorded for this clone. This chain joins TRBV28 and TRBJ2-3; D is uncertain. The germline V gene has CDR1 MDHEN and CDR2 SYDVKM. V dropped 6 bases and J dropped 0 bases, with 16 bases sitting between them. This CDR3 spans 16 amino acids. CDR3 sequence (DNA): TGTGCCAGCAGCCCCCTGGGTGGGGTTAGCACAGATACGCAGTATTTT. Translating gives CASSPLGGVSTDTQYF.

The chain couples TRBV29-1 to TRBJ2-5, with 8 bases that match TRBD2. J lost 5 bases, V lost 0 bases, and 8 bases had no gene match. Germline V gene sequence: CDR1 SQVTM, CDR2 ANQGSEA. The CDR3 totals 15 residues. CDR3 DNA: TGCAGCGTTGAAGAGCGGGAGGTTTTTTGGGAGACCCAGTACTTC. Translation gives CSVEEREVFWETQYF.

Comments on this clone: Other DNA sequences within the sample encode an identical CDR3. The chain has TRBV20-1 and TRBJ2-3; no firm D call. Germline loops: CDR1 DFQATT, CDR2 SNEGSKA (reference sequence). V was clipped by 1 base and J by 4 bases, with 3 bases between them. The CDR3 sequence is 11 residues long. This CDR3 is CSARVSDTQYF. The DNA for the CDR3 is TGCAGTGCTAGAGTGTCAGATACGCAGTATTTT.

V gene TRBV2 combines with J gene TRBJ1-6; unclear D gene. CDR1 is SNHLY and CDR2 is FYNNEI in the germline V gene. V dropped 5 bases and J dropped 6 bases, with 8 bases sitting between them. This CDR3 is built from 13 residues. The CDR3: CASSRWSNSPLHF. For the CDR3, the DNA is TGTGCCAGCAGTCGGTGGAGTAATTCACCCCTCCACTTT.

The genes are TRBV4-1 and TRBJ1-4; D is perhaps TRBD1 (5 bases). Germline V gene sequence: CDR1 MGHRA, CDR2 YSYEKL. V was cut by 0 bases and J by 10 bases, with 27 bases left in between. This CDR3 is 19 amino acids long. CDR3 nucleotides: TGCGCCAGCAGCCAAGATAAACGACAGCTGTCGCAAACCGGCGGAAAACTGTTTTTT. Its protein is CASSQDKRQLSQTGGKLFF.

This clone was recorded only once. V and J are TRBV5-1 and TRBJ1-4, with D tentatively TRBD1 (5 bases). This CDR3 contains 16 residues. CDR1 and CDR2 (germline): SGHRS, YFSETQ. The ends were cut back, 3 bases at V and 0 bases at J, with 12 bases in the middle. The CDR3 reads CASSSGRIATNEKLFF. Written as DNA, the CDR3 is TGCGCCAGCAGCTCGGGGCGGATTGCAACTAATGAAAAACTGTTTTTT.

J is TRBJ1-1 and V is TRBV7-9; D call uncertain. V lost 2 bases and J 1 base, leaving 5 bases between the germline ends. The CDR3 is 13 residues long. From germline, CDR1 is SEHNR and CDR2 FQNEAQ (reference sequence). DNA for the CDR3: TGTGCCAGCAGCTTAAACAGGAACACTGAAGCTTTCTTT. Translated: CASSLNRNTEAFF.

The genes are TRBV2 and TRBJ1-5; possible D gene TRBD1, 5 bases. V was shortened by 1 base and J by 0 bases, with 10 bases between the two germline ends. CDR3 length equals 16 residues. Looked up from germline, CDR1 is SNHLY and CDR2 is FYNNEI. CDR3 region: CASSEGRGHSNQPQHF. CDR3 DNA sequence: TGTGCCAGCAGTGAAGGAAGGGGCCATAGCAATCAGCCCCAGCATTTT.

The CDR3 sequence is CASSVNTGTLGRVGAFF. CDR3 DNA: TGTGCCAGCAGTGTCAACACCGGGACCCTGGGGAGGGTCGGAGCTTTCTTT. The chain combines TRBV6-1 with TRBJ1-1; D is perhaps TRBD1 (5 bases). Trimming removed 4 bases at V and 10 bases at J, with 28 bases between. CDR1 is MNHNS and CDR2 is SASEGT in the germline V gene. The CDR3 length is 17 residues.